This T cell receptor (beta chain) was identified in a study of blood T cell repertoires in COVID-19. TCRdb keeps only in-frame clones here, not all; method: immunoSEQ multiplex PCR. The table includes about 220,000 clones, around nine tenths detected once. The CDR3 runs to 14 residues. Germline CDR1 and CDR2: SGHDN and FVKESK. V lost 3 bases, J lost 6 bases, and 14 bases lay in between. This receptor was obtained from a woman aged 45-60 years with acute COVID-19. The chain uses TRBV14 and TRBJ1-1; D is ambiguous. The specimen was PBMCs or T cells enriched from blood (not recorded which). CDR3 in DNA: TGTGCCAGCAGCCACTGGAGTAGGAGAGCTGAAGCTTTCTTT. It specifies CASSHWSRRAEAFF.